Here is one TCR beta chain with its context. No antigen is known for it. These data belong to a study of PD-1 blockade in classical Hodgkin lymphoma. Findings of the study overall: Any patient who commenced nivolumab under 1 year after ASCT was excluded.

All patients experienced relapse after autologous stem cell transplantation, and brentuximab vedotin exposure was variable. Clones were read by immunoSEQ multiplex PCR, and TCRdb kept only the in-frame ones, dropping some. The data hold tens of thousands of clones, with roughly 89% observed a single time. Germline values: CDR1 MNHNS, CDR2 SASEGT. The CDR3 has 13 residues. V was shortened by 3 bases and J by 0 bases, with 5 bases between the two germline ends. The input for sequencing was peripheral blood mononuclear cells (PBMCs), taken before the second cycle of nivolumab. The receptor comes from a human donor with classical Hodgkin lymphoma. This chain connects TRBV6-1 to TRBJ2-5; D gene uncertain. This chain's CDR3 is CASSEGNQETQYF. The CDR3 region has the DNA TGTGCCAGCAGTGAGGGGAACCAAGAGACCCAGTACTTC.